What follows are 10 T cell receptor beta chains derived from one specimen sequenced in a study of T cell responses to AZD1222 COVID-19 vaccine. Method: immunoSEQ multiplex PCR; TCRdb's copy keeps in-frame clones and lacks some. This table has just over 70,000 clones, around 84% appearing once. Source: peripheral blood, taken on day 0 of AZD1222 vaccination. These receptors came from an adult in good health.

The gene calls are TRBV6-5 and TRBJ2-7; 7 bases map to TRBD2. From germline, CDR1 is MNHEY and CDR2 SVGAGI. J gave up 1 base and V 0 bases, and 6 bases lay outside the gene matches. This CDR3 comprises 16 residues. The CDR3 region has the DNA TGTGCCAGCAGTTACTCGATGGGGGAGGGATCCTACGAGCAGTACTTC. The encoded protein is CASSYSMGEGSYEQYF.

The gene calls are TRBV9 and TRBJ1-3; D not resolved. The germline V gene encodes CDR1 SGDLS and CDR2 YYNGEE. V lost 3 bases, J lost 0 bases, and 10 bases lay in between. The CDR3 length is 15 residues. The CDR3 sequence: CASSASGTSGNTIYF. For the CDR3, the DNA is TGTGCCAGCAGCGCCTCAGGAACCTCTGGAAACACCATATATTTT.

The chain has TRBV28 and TRBJ2-7; D is uncertain. CDR3 length equals 16 residues. V lost 8 bases and J 0 bases, leaving 20 bases between the germline ends. CDR1 is MDHEN and CDR2 is SYDVKM in the germline V gene. In nucleotides, the CDR3 is TGTGCCAGCGCACCTCCTGGGCCCTCGGGCTCCTACGAGCAGTACTTC. Translating it yields CASAPPGPSGSYEQYF.

V is TRBV6-5 and J is TRBJ1-1; no firm D call. Deletions cut 7 bases from V and 1 base from J, with 10 bases between. This CDR3 has 13 amino acids. Germline loops: CDR1 MNHEY, CDR2 SVGAGI. The CDR3 DNA follows: TGTGCCAGCACGGGAGGAGGGAACACTGAAGCTTTCTTT. It encodes CASTGGGNTEAFF.

The V gene is TRBV19, the J gene TRBJ1-2; no firm D call. The germline CDR1 and CDR2 sequences are LNHDA and SQIVND (reference sequence). Trimming shortened V by 4 bases and J by 6 bases, and 15 bases separated the two germline ends. This CDR3 comprises 14 residues. CDR3 region: CASSTRHHSDGYTF. Written as DNA, the CDR3 is TGTGCCAGTAGTACCCGACATCACAGTGATGGCTACACCTTC. The variable domain in full, with the rest retrieved from reference TRBV19 and TRBJ1-2, is DGGITQSPKYLFRKEGQNVTLSCEQNLNHDAMYWYRQDPGQGLRLIYYSQIVNDFQKGDIAEGYSVSREKKESFPLTVTSAQKNPTAFYLCASSTRHHSDGYTFGSGTRLTVV.

J is TRBJ2-1 and V is TRBV3-1 (or the pseudogene TRBV3-2); 16 bases fit TRBD2. The ends lost 3 bases at V and 5 bases at J; junction bases unmatched: 10. The CDR3 contains 19 residues. Germline V gives CDR1 LGHDT, CDR2 YNNKEL (reference sequence). The DNA for the CDR3 is TGTGCCAGCAGCCAGGCCCCGGGACTAGCGGGGGGGAAAGACAATGAGCAGTTCTTC. Translating it yields CASSQAPGLAGGKDNEQFF.

The chain recombines TRBV10-3 with TRBJ1-4; TRBD1 aligns across 9 bases. This CDR3 has 13 residues. Germline CDR1 reads ENHRY; CDR2 reads SYGVKD. V shed 9 bases and J 4 bases; nucleotides not matched to a gene: 3. CDR3 coding DNA: TGTGCCATTAGGACAGGGGATAATGAAAAACTGTTTTTT. It yields the protein CAIRTGDNEKLFF.

The CDR3 region is CASSALPGNSGNTIYF. CDR3 sequence (DNA): TGTGCCAGCAGCGCACTCCCGGGGAACTCTGGAAACACCATATATTTT. The chain has TRBV9 and TRBJ1-3, with D unclear. The CDR3 has 16 residues. V gave up 3 bases and J gave up 0 bases, with 13 bases separating them. Looked up from germline, CDR1 is SGDLS and CDR2 is YYNGEE.

V gene TRBV18 combines with J gene TRBJ1-1; TRBD1 might be the D (6 bases). The CDR3 runs 17 residues. Germline CDR1 KGHSH, CDR2 LQKENI. The germline V and J ends were trimmed by 2 bases and 2 bases, with 18 bases remaining between them. The CDR3 loop is CASSPIAVGGVNTEAFF. In DNA, the CDR3 is TGTGCCAGCTCACCAATTGCTGTGGGGGGCGTTAACACTGAAGCTTTCTTT.

This clone was found once. CDR3 loop: CSASWLYNEQFF. CDR3 sequence (DNA): TGCAGTGCTAGTTGGTTGTACAATGAGCAGTTCTTC. V gene TRBV20-1 combines with J gene TRBJ2-1; no reliable D call. Germline CDR1 is DFQATT and CDR2 is SNEGSKA (reference sequence). This CDR3 is built from 12 residues. Trimming removed 3 bases from V and 4 bases from J, with 7 bases in between.